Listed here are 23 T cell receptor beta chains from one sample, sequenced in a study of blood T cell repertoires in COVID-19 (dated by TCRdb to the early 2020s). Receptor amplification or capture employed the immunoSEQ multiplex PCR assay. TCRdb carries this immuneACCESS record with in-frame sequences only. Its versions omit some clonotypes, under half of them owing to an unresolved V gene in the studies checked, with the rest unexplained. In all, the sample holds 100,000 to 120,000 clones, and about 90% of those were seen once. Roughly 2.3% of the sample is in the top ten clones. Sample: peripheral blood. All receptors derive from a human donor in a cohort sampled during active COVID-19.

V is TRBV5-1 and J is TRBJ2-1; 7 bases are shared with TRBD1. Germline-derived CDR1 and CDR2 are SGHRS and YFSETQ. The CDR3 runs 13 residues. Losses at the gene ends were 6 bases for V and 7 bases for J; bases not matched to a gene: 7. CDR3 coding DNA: TGCGCCAGCAACGAGGGGGCGAGGAATGAGCAGTTCTTC. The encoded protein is CASNEGARNEQFF.

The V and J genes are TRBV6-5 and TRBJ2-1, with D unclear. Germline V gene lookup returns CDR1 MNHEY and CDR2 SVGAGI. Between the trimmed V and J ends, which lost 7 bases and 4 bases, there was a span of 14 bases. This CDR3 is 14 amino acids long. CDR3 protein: CASTQKGAYNEQFF. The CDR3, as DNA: TGTGCCAGCACTCAAAAAGGAGCTTACAATGAGCAGTTCTTC.

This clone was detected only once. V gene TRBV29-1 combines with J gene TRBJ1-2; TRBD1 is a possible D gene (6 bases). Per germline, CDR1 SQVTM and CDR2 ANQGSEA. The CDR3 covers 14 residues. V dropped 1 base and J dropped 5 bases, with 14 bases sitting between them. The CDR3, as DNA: TGCAGCGTTGAAGCTGCAGGGGTGCGGTATGGCTACACCTTC. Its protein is CSVEAAGVRYGYTF.

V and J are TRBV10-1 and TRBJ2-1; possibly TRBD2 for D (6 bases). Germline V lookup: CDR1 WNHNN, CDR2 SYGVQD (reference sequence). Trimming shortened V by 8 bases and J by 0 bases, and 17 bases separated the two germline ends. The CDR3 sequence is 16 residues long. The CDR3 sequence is CASASGTSSSYNEQFF. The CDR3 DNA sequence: TGCGCCAGCGCGTCCGGGACTTCGAGCTCCTACAATGAGCAGTTCTTC.

The CDR3 sequence is CASSLQESNTGELFF. CDR3 bases: TGTGCCAGCAGCTTACAAGAGTCGAACACCGGGGAGCTGTTTTTT. The chain uses TRBV7-3 and TRBJ2-2; no definite D call. Per the germline V gene, CDR1 is SGHTA and CDR2 is FQGTGA. This CDR3 comprises 15 residues. Trimming stripped 2 bases from V and 0 bases from J, with 7 bases between.

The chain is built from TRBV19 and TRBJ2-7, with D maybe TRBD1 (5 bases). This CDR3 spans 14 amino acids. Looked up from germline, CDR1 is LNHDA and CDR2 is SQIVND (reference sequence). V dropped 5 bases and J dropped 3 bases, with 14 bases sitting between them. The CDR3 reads CASSDSLRSYEQYF. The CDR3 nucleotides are TGTGCCAGTAGTGACAGTCTCAGGAGCTACGAGCAGTACTTC.

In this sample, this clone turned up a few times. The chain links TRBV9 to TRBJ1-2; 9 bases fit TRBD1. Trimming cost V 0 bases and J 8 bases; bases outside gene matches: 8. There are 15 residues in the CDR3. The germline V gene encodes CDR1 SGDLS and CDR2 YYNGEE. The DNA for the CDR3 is TGTGCCAGCAGCGTAGCTACGGGACAGGGCCAAGGCTACACCTTC. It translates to CASSVATGQGQGYTF.

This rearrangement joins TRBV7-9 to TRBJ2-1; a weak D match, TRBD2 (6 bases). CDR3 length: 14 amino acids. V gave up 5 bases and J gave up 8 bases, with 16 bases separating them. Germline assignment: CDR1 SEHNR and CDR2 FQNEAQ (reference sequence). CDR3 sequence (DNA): TGTGCCAGCAGCCCAGCACGGGGGAGCGATGAGCAGTTCTTC. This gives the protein CASSPARGSDEQFF.

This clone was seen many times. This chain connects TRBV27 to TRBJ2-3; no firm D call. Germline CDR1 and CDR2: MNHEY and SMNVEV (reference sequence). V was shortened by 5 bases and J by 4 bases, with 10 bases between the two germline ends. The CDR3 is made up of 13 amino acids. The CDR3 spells CASSVLSADTQYF. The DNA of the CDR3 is TGTGCCAGCAGTGTTCTATCTGCAGATACGCAGTATTTT.

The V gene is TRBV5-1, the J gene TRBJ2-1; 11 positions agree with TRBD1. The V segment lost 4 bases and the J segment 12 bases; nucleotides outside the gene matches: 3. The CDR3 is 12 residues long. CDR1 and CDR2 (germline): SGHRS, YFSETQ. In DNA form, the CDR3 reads TGCGCCAGCAGCCTGGGACAGGGGGGGCAGTTCTTC. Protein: CASSLGQGGQFF.

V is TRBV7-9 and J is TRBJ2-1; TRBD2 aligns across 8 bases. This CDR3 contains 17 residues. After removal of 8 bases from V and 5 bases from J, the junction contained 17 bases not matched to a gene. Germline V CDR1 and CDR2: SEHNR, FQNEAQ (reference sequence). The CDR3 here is CASLELRTSGANNEQFF. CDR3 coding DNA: TGTGCCAGCCTAGAGCTGCGAACTAGCGGAGCAAACAATGAGCAGTTCTTC. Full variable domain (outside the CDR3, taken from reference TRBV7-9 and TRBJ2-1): DTGVSQNPRHKITKRGQNVTFRCDPISEHNRLYWYRQTLGQGPEFLTYFQNEAQLEKSRLLSDRFSAERPKGSFSTLEIQRTEQGDSAMYLCASLELRTSGANNEQFFGPGTRLTVL.

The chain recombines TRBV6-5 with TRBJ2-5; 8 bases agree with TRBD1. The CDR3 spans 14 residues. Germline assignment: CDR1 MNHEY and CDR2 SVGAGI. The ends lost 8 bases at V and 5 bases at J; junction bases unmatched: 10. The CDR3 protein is CASWDRSMGETQYF. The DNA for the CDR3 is TGTGCCAGCTGGGACAGGTCTATGGGGGAGACCCAGTACTTC.

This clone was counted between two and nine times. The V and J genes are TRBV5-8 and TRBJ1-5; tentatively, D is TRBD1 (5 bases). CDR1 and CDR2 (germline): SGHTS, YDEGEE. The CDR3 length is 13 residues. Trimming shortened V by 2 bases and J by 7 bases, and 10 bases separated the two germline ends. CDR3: CASSFEQDQPQHF. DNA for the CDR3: TGTGCCAGCAGCTTCGAACAGGACCAGCCCCAGCATTTT. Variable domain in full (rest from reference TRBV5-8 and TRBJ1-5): EAGVTQSPTHLIKTRGQQATLRCSPISGHTSVYWYQQALGLGLQFLLWYDEGEERNRGNFPPRFSGRQFPNYSSELNVNALELEDSALYLCASSFEQDQPQHFGDGTRLSIL.

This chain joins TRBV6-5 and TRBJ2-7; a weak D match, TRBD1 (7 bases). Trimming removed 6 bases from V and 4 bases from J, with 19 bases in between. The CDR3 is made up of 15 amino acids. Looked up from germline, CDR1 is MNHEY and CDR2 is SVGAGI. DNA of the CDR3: TGTGCCAGCAGGGGACTGAAGGGGGCGGATTACGAGCAGTACTTC. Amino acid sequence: CASRGLKGADYEQYF.

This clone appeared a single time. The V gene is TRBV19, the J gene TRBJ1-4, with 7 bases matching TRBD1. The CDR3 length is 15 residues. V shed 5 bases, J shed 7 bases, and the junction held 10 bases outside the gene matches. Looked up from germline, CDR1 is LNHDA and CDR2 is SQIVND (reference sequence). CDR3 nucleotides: TGTGCCAGTAGTGCATCCGGGACAGAGGGTGAAAAACTGTTTTTT. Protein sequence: CASSASGTEGEKLFF.

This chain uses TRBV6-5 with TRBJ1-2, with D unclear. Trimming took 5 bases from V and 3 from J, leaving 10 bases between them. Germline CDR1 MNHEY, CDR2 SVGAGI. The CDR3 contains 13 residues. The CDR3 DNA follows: TGTGCCAGCAGTCTCGGCCGGGACTATGGCTACACCTTC. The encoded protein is CASSLGRDYGYTF.

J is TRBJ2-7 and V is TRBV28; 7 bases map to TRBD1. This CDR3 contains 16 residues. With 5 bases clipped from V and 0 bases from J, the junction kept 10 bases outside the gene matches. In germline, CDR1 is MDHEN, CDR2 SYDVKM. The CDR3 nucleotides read TGTGCCAGCAGTCCGCATGGGACAGACCTCTCCTACGAGCAGTACTTC. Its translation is CASSPHGTDLSYEQYF.

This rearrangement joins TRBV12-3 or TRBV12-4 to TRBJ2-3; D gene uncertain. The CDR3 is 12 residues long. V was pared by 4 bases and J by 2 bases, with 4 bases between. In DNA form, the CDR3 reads TGTGCCAGCAGTTCACTCACAGATACGCAGTATTTT. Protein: CASSSLTDTQYF.

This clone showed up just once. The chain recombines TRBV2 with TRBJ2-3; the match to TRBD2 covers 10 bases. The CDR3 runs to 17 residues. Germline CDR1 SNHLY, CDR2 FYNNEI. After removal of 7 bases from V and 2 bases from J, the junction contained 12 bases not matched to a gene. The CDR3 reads CASMDVEREGDTDTQYF. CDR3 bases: TGTGCCAGCATGGATGTTGAGCGGGAGGGAGACACAGATACGCAGTATTTT.

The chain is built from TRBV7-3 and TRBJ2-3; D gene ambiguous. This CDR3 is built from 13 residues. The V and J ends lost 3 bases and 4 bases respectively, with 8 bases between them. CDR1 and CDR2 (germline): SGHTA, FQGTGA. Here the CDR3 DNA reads TGTGCCAGCAGCTTGGCCCCCGCAGATACGCAGTATTTT. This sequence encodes CASSLAPADTQYF.

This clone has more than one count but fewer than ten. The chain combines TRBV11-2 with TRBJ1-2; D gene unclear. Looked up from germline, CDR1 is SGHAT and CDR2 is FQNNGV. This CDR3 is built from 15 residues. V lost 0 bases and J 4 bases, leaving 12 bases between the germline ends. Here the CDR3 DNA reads TGTGCCAGCAGCTTAGACCGCGACATCGGCTATGGCTACACCTTC. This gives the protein CASSLDRDIGYGYTF.

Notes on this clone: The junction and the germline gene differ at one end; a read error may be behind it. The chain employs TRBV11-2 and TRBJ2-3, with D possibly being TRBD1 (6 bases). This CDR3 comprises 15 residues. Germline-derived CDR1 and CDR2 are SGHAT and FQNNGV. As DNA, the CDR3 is TGTGCCAGCAGAAGTTGGGGGCTTTCCACACATACGCAGTATTTT. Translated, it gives CASRSWGLSTHTQYF.

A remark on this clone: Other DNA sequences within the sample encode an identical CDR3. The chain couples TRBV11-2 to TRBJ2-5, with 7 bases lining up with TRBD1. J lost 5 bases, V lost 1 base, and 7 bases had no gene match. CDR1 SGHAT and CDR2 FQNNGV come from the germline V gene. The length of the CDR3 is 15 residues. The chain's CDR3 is CASSLGDRDTETQYF. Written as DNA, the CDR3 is TGTGCCAGCAGCTTAGGAGACAGGGATACGGAGACCCAGTACTTC.